These T cell receptor beta chains were read from a single sample in a study of blood T cell repertoires in COVID-19. Data came from immunoSEQ multiplex PCR; TCRdb stores just in-frame clones and leaves some out. Of about 180,000 clones in the sample, about 85% are singletons; the top ten hold about 5.8%. Sequenced material: PBMCs or T cells enriched from blood (not recorded which). The receptor set was obtained from a woman aged 40-49 years with acute COVID-19. Each CDR3 is given with its conserved first and last residue. The D gene is left open where the match is weak. Where a row states a size, it is once, few, many or the class of an expanded clone; other rows omit it.

j_call | d_call | v_call | clone_size | cdr3_nt | cdr3_aa
TRBJ1-1 | . | TRBV13 | . | TGTGCCAGCAGCGGCGGGGGATCTGAAGCTTTCTTT | CASSGGGSEAFF
TRBJ2-5 | TRBD2 | TRBV5-1 | . | TGCGCCAGCAGCGTTGGGGGAGGGCGCGGCCAAGAGACCCAGTACTTC | CASSVGGGRGQETQYF
TRBJ2-1 | TRBD2 | TRBV6-5 | . | TGTGCCAGCAGTTACGTAGCGGGAGATCTCAACAATGAGCAGTTCTTC | CASSYVAGDLNNEQFF
TRBJ1-3 | . | TRBV20-1 | . | TGCAGTGCTAGTACAGCCGGAAACACCATATATTTT | CSASTAGNTIYF
TRBJ2-2 | TRBD2 | TRBV5-6 | . | TGTGCCAGCAGCATGGGACTAGCGCAATCGAACACCGGGGAGCTGTTTTTT | CASSMGLAQSNTGELFF
TRBJ2-7 | . | TRBV6-5 | once | TGTGCTCTTAAACTCATAAGGCGACTACGACACGAGCAGTACTTC | CALKLIRRLRHEQYF
TRBJ1-3 | TRBD1 | TRBV19 | few | TGTGCCAGTACCTGGACAGGGGGCCCTTCGAGCTCTGGAAACACCATATATTTT | CASTWTGGPSSSGNTIYF
TRBJ2-3 | . | TRBV5-1 | . | TGCGCCAGCAGTCTCGGTGGTAGTTTGTTTCCAGATACGCAGTATTTT | CASSLGGSLFPDTQYF
TRBJ1-5 | . | TRBV7-9 | few | TGTGCCAGCAGCTTCAAGGGGGACGGTCAGCCCCAGCATTTT | CASSFKGDGQPQHF
TRBJ2-3 | TRBD1 | TRBV5-1 | . | TGCGCCAGCAGCTTGGGACAGGGGGCGATAGATACGCAGTATTTT | CASSLGQGAIDTQYF
TRBJ2-3 | TRBD1 | TRBV7-3 | . | TGTGCCAGCAGCCTCACAGGGGGCGTGACAGATACGCAGTATTTT | CASSLTGGVTDTQYF
TRBJ2-1 | TRBD2 | TRBV3-1/TRBV3-2 | once | TGTGCCAGCAGCCCCCATCGGGGAGCGGGAGAACACCATGAGCAGTTCTTC | CASSPHRGAGEHHEQFF
TRBJ1-5 | . | TRBV27 | . | TGTGCCAGCAAACAGGGCATTGATAGCAATCAGCCCCAGCATTTT | CASKQGIDSNQPQHF
TRBJ2-1 | . | TRBV30 | . | TGTGCCTGGAGTGCCCTAGACAATGAGCAGTTCTTC | CAWSALDNEQFF
TRBJ2-7 | TRBD1 | TRBV2 | few | TGTGCCAGCAGTTTAGGGGGACAGGGGAGCTACGAGCAGTACTTC | CASSLGGQGSYEQYF
TRBJ2-5 | . | TRBV20-1 | . | TGCAGTGCTAGTGAAGGCCAAGGGGAAGAGACCCAGTACTTC | CSASEGQGEETQYF
TRBJ1-1 | . | TRBV12-3/TRBV12-4 | . | TGTGCCAGCAGGCGACGGGAAAACACTGAAGCTTTCTTT | CASRRRENTEAFF
TRBJ1-1 | . | TRBV28 | . | TGTGCCAGCAGTTCCCTTGCGGTAGGAATGAACACTGAAGCTTTCTTT | CASSSLAVGMNTEAFF
TRBJ1-1 | TRBD1 | TRBV6-2/TRBV6-3 | . | TGTGCCAGCAGTCAGGACAGGGACGACATGAACACTGAAGCTTTCTTT | CASSQDRDDMNTEAFF
TRBJ2-2 | TRBD1 | TRBV2 | . | TGTGCCAGCAGGACAGGGGTGGGGACCGGGGAGCTGTTTTTT | CASRTGVGTGELFF
TRBJ2-3 | . | TRBV6-5 | . | TGTGCCACCAAGCCCTCCACAGATACGCAGTATTTT | CATKPSTDTQYF
TRBJ1-1 | TRBD1 | TRBV30 | . | TGTGCCTGGGTGGAAATGGGACAGTTGAACACTGAAGCTTTCTTT | CAWVEMGQLNTEAFF
TRBJ2-1 | . | TRBV11-3 | . | TGTGCCAGCAGCTTGGGGGGTGGTGAGCAGTTCTTC | CASSLGGGEQFF
TRBJ2-1 | . | TRBV3-1/TRBV3-2 | . | TGTGCCAGCAGCCAAACTAGATACAATGAGCAGTTCTTC | CASSQTRYNEQFF
TRBJ1-1 | . | TRBV7-9 | . | TGTGCCAGCAGCTTGCACAGCATGAACACTGAAGCTTTCTTT | CASSLHSMNTEAFF
TRBJ2-1 | . | TRBV7-9 | . | TGTGCCAGCAGCTTCTCTGGCTCTAATGAGCAGTTCTTC | CASSFSGSNEQFF
TRBJ1-1 | . | TRBV9 | . | TGTGCCAGCAGCGTAGCTCTGAACACTGAAGCTTTCTTT | CASSVALNTEAFF
TRBJ1-1 | TRBD1 | TRBV12-3/TRBV12-4 | . | TGTGCCAGCAGTTTAAGACAGGGAACTGAAGCTTTCTTT | CASSLRQGTEAFF
TRBJ1-5 | TRBD1 | TRBV19 | . | TGTGCCACTGGGACAGGGGGATGGGGCAATCAGCCCCAGCATTTT | CATGTGGWGNQPQHF
TRBJ1-1 | TRBD1 | TRBV7-3 | . | TGTGCCAGCAGCCCCGGGACAGCCAGATCCGGGGGAGCTTTCTTT | CASSPGTARSGGAFF
TRBJ1-2 | . | TRBV19 | . | TGTGCCAGTAGTATAGTCGGGGGAAGCTATGGCTACACCTTC | CASSIVGGSYGYTF
TRBJ1-1 | TRBD1 | TRBV2 | . | TGTGCCAGCGGACTGCAGGGGGCTTGGACTGAAGCTTTCTTT | CASGLQGAWTEAFF
TRBJ1-6 | . | TRBV5-1 | once | TGCGCCAGCAGCTGGGGCGGAGGGAGAAATAATTCACCCCTCCACTTT | CASSWGGGRNNSPLHF
TRBJ2-1 | TRBD2 | TRBV24-1 | . | TGTGCCACCAGTGATTTAGCGGGAACAACTGTAATCAATGAGCAGTTCTTC | CATSDLAGTTVINEQFF
TRBJ2-7 | TRBD2 | TRBV11-2 | . | TGTGCCAGCAGCTTATCGGGGGGTATGCAGTACTTC | CASSLSGGMQYF
TRBJ1-4 | TRBD1 | TRBV24-1 | . | TGTGCCACCAGTGATCCCCAGGGGGCGGGAAATGAAAAACTGTTTTTT | CATSDPQGAGNEKLFF
TRBJ2-5 | TRBD2 | TRBV7-3 | . | TGTGCCAGCAGCTTAGGGCTAGCGGGAGAAGAGACCCAGTACTTC | CASSLGLAGEETQYF
TRBJ1-1 | . | TRBV7-6 | . | TGTGCCAGCAGCTTAGAAACAGGCACTGAAGCTTTCTTT | CASSLETGTEAFF
TRBJ2-6 | . | TRBV7-9 | . | TGTGCCAGCAGCTTAGTACAGAACGTCCTGACTTTC | CASSLVQNVLTF
TRBJ1-3 | TRBD1 | TRBV10-3 | once | TGTGCCATCAGTGAGTACAGGGGGAGCTCTGGAAACACCATATATTTT | CAISEYRGSSGNTIYF
TRBJ2-3 | TRBD2 | TRBV5-1 | . | TGCGCCAGCAGCTTGAGGCCTAGCGGGAGCACAGATACGCAGTATTTT | CASSLRPSGSTDTQYF
TRBJ2-7 | TRBD2 | TRBV6-4 | few | TGTGCCAGCAGTCCCGGGACTAGTTCCTACGAGCAGTACTTC | CASSPGTSSYEQYF
TRBJ1-1 | . | TRBV3-1/TRBV3-2 | . | TGTGCCAGCAGCTTATCGAACACTGAAGCTTTCTTT | CASSLSNTEAFF
TRBJ2-5 | TRBD2 | TRBV19 | . | TGTGCCAGTAGGCGGTCTAGCGGGACGCAGGAGACCCAGTACTTC | CASRRSSGTQETQYF
TRBJ1-1 | . | TRBV15 | . | TGTGCCACCAGCAGAGGGGGGGGCAGCGAAGGTACTGAAGCTTTCTTT | CATSRGGGSEGTEAFF
TRBJ1-2 | . | TRBV6-2/TRBV6-3 | few | TGTGCCAGCAGTTATAGTAAGAACTATGGCTACACCTTC | CASSYSKNYGYTF
TRBJ1-1 | . | TRBV3-1/TRBV3-2 | once | TGTGCCAGCAGCCTCCGACACGTGCAGGTGAACACTGAAGCTTTCTTT | CASSLRHVQVNTEAFF
TRBJ1-1 | . | TRBV4-2 | once | TGTGCCAGCAGCCAAGGCGGGGCGAGGGGCACTGAAGCTTTCTTT | CASSQGGARGTEAFF
TRBJ2-1 | . | TRBV30 | . | TGTGCCTGGAAGTCGGGATCCTACAATGAGCAGTTCTTC | CAWKSGSYNEQFF
TRBJ2-3 | TRBD1 | TRBV19 | . | TGTGCCAGTAGTAAACCGGGACAGGGGGCAGGTGATACGCAGTATTTT | CASSKPGQGAGDTQYF
TRBJ2-3 | TRBD1 | TRBV2 | . | TGTGCCAGCAGCCCCGGGACAGCCCCTAGCACAGATACGCAGTATTTT | CASSPGTAPSTDTQYF